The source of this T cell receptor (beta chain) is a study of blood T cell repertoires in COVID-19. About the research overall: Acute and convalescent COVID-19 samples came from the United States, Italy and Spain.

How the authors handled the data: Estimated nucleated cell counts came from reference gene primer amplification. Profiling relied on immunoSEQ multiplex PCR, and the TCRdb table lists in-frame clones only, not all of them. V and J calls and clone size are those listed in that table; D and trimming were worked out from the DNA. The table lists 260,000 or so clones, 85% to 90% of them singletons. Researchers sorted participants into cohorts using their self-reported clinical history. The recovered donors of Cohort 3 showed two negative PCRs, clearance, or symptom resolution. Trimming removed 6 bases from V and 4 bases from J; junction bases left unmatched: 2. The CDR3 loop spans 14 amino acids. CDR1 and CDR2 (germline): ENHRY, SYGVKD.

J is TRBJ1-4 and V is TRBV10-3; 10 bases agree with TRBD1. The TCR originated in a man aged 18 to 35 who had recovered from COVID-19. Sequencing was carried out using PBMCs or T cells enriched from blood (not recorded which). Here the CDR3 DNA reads TGTGCCATCAGAGGGACAGGGGATAATGAAAAACTGTTTTTT. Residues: CAIRGTGDNEKLFF.